Listed below are T cell receptor beta chains from one sample, sequenced in a study of cytomegalovirus exposure and HLA in healthy donors. The assay was immunoSEQ multiplex PCR, and TCRdb's table has in-frame clones only and misses some. Among roughly 90,000 clones listed, 70% to 80% were seen once. Sequenced sample: PBMCs. Source of these receptors: a man aged 25-45 years in good health and CMV-seropositive. Each CDR3 is given with its conserved first and last residue. Each record gives: clone size, J gene, D gene, V gene, CDR3 DNA, CDR3 protein. A D gene is named only where the DNA matches it firmly. Some rows have no size entry. The others give once, few or many, or a class for an expanded clone.

clone size: .
J gene: TRBJ2-5
D gene: .
V gene: TRBV18
CDR3 DNA: TGTGCCAGCACCCCAATTGGGGGGCAAGAGACCCAGTACTTC
CDR3 protein: CASTPIGGQETQYF

clone size: .
J gene: TRBJ1-2
D gene: .
V gene: TRBV7-2
CDR3 DNA: TGTGCCAGCAGCTCACAGGGCATAGTTGGCTACACCTTC
CDR3 protein: CASSSQGIVGYTF

clone size: .
J gene: TRBJ2-1
D gene: TRBD2
V gene: TRBV2
CDR3 DNA: TGTGCCAGCAGACCGGGACTAGCGGGAGGCAGTGAGCAGTTCTTC
CDR3 protein: CASRPGLAGGSEQFF

clone size: few
J gene: TRBJ2-7
D gene: .
V gene: TRBV9
CDR3 DNA: TGTGCCAGCAGCGTAGCTACGGGATCCGCCTACGAGCAGTACTTC
CDR3 protein: CASSVATGSAYEQYF

clone size: few
J gene: TRBJ1-5
D gene: TRBD1
V gene: TRBV6-5
CDR3 DNA: TGTGCCAGCAGAAGACAGGGAGGCCAGCCCCAGCATTTT
CDR3 protein: CASRRQGGQPQHF

clone size: .
J gene: TRBJ2-7
D gene: TRBD2
V gene: TRBV4-1
CDR3 DNA: TGCGCCAGCAGCCCGGGACTAGCGAGTATTAGCGCCTACGAGCAGTACTTC
CDR3 protein: CASSPGLASISAYEQYF

clone size: few
J gene: TRBJ1-1
D gene: .
V gene: TRBV18
CDR3 DNA: TGTGCCAGCTCACCACGAGGGGAGGGGCGGGCTGAAGCTTTCTTT
CDR3 protein: CASSPRGEGRAEAFF

clone size: .
J gene: TRBJ2-5
D gene: .
V gene: TRBV27
CDR3 DNA: TGTGCCAGCAGTTTATCCCCCTTGGAGACCCAGTACTTC
CDR3 protein: CASSLSPLETQYF

clone size: .
J gene: TRBJ1-1
D gene: .
V gene: TRBV5-1
CDR3 DNA: TGCGCCAGCAGAGAGTCAGGCAGAAGTCGAAGCACTGAAGCTTTCTTT
CDR3 protein: CASRESGRSRSTEAFF

clone size: .
J gene: TRBJ2-1
D gene: .
V gene: TRBV2
CDR3 DNA: TGTGCCAGCAAGGGGTACAATGAGCAGTTCTTC
CDR3 protein: CASKGYNEQFF

clone size: .
J gene: TRBJ1-5
D gene: .
V gene: TRBV27
CDR3 DNA: TGTGCCAGCAGTTCAGGTCCCCTCAATCAGCCCCAGCATTTT
CDR3 protein: CASSSGPLNQPQHF

clone size: .
J gene: TRBJ1-3
D gene: .
V gene: TRBV7-2
CDR3 DNA: TGTGCCAGCAGCCCACCACTCTTACGGGGCTCTGGAAACACCATATATTTT
CDR3 protein: CASSPPLLRGSGNTIYF

clone size: .
J gene: TRBJ1-2
D gene: TRBD1
V gene: TRBV2
CDR3 DNA: TGTGCCAGCAGTGACCGGACAGGGAACGGCTACACCTTC
CDR3 protein: CASSDRTGNGYTF

clone size: once
J gene: TRBJ1-2
D gene: .
V gene: TRBV5-8
CDR3 DNA: TGTGCCAGCAAAAGAGAGAACTATGGCTACACCTTC
CDR3 protein: CASKRENYGYTF

clone size: .
J gene: TRBJ2-5
D gene: TRBD1
V gene: TRBV5-8
CDR3 DNA: TGTGCCAGCAGTCTGCACAGGGGGGATCTGGAGACCCAGTACTTC
CDR3 protein: CASSLHRGDLETQYF

clone size: .
J gene: TRBJ2-7
D gene: TRBD2
V gene: TRBV5-1
CDR3 DNA: TGCGCCAGCAGCCCTTCCTCCGCGGGAGCGACCTACGAGCAGTACTTC
CDR3 protein: CASSPSSAGATYEQYF

clone size: .
J gene: TRBJ1-3
D gene: TRBD1
V gene: TRBV7-9
CDR3 DNA: TGTGCCAGCAGCCCGAGGACAGGGGTTGGAAACACCATATATTTT
CDR3 protein: CASSPRTGVGNTIYF

clone size: .
J gene: TRBJ1-6
D gene: .
V gene: TRBV18
CDR3 DNA: TGTGCCAGCTCACCCCAGGACAGAAATTCACCCCTCCACTTT
CDR3 protein: CASSPQDRNSPLHF

clone size: .
J gene: TRBJ2-3
D gene: TRBD2
V gene: TRBV7-2
CDR3 DNA: TGTGCCAGCAGCTGGGGGCGGGGGGGCACAGATACGCAGTATTTT
CDR3 protein: CASSWGRGGTDTQYF

clone size: .
J gene: TRBJ1-1
D gene: .
V gene: TRBV10-1
CDR3 DNA: TGCGCCAGCAGTGTTACTACAGGGAACACTGAAGCTTTCTTT
CDR3 protein: CASSVTTGNTEAFF

clone size: .
J gene: TRBJ1-2
D gene: TRBD1
V gene: TRBV29-1
CDR3 DNA: TGCAGCGTTGAAGTTTCGACAGGGGGGAACTATGGCTACACCTTC
CDR3 protein: CSVEVSTGGNYGYTF

clone size: few
J gene: TRBJ1-1
D gene: .
V gene: TRBV28
CDR3 DNA: TGTGCCAGCAGTTTTGAGTGGGGTAGCGAGCACACTGAAGCTTTCTTT
CDR3 protein: CASSFEWGSEHTEAFF